A single sample is the source of the 5 T cell receptor beta chains below, sequenced in a study of shared clonotypes between healthy human individuals. Method: immunoSEQ multiplex PCR; TCRdb's copy keeps in-frame clones and lacks some. The sample lists about 470,000 clones, around 75% seen once, with approximately 13% in the top ten. Sequenced material: PBMCs. All receptors derive from a woman aged 40 to 49 in good health. Some clones in this sample may be carry-over from other donors' samples.

The chain couples TRBV5-1 to TRBJ2-7, with TRBD2 matching 8 bases. Trimming took 0 bases from V and 5 from J; bases not matched to a gene: 7. CDR1 SGHRS and CDR2 YFSETQ come from the germline V gene. This CDR3 is 15 amino acids long. CDR3 sequence: CASSLVAGGPHEQYF. CDR3 in DNA: TGCGCCAGCAGCTTGGTGGCGGGAGGACCCCACGAGCAGTACTTC.

The gene calls are TRBV10-3 and TRBJ2-2; TRBD1 is a possible D gene (6 bases). Germline CDR1 and CDR2: ENHRY and SYGVKD. This CDR3 is 16 amino acids long. V shed 6 bases and J shed 1 base, with 15 bases lying between them. The CDR3 spells CAIRVRDTLNTGELFF. The CDR3, as DNA: TGTGCCATCAGAGTCCGGGACACATTGAACACCGGGGAGCTGTTTTTT.

The chain employs TRBV11-3 and TRBJ2-1; the D call may be TRBD1 or TRBD2 (7 bases each). CDR3 length: 14 residues. Germline V gene data show CDR1 as SGHNT and CDR2 as YENEEA. V was shortened by 3 bases and J by 8 bases, with 14 bases between the two germline ends. The chain's CDR3 is CASSFGGGGHEQFF. The CDR3 DNA reads TGTGCCAGCAGCTTTGGGGGAGGGGGCCATGAGCAGTTCTTC.

The V gene is TRBV21-1, the J gene TRBJ2-1; the tabulated D call, TRBD1, remains unverified against the DNA. TRBV21-1 is shown as a pseudogene. The CDR3 extends over 20 amino acids. The CDR3 loop is CASSKARPGGTGTGVNEQFF. The CDR3 DNA reads TGTGCCAGCAGCAAAGCGAGGCCGGGAGGGACCGGGACAGGGGTCAATGAGCAGTTCTTC.

The CDR3 sequence is CASSDPKGVEQETQYF. CDR3 DNA: TGTGCCAGCAGTGATCCGAAAGGGGTAGAACAAGAGACCCAGTACTTC. This chain connects TRBV2 to TRBJ2-5, with a tentative D call TRBD1 (5 bases). The CDR3 is made up of 16 amino acids. Germline CDR1 reads SNHLY; CDR2 reads FYNNEI. Trimming stripped 3 bases from V and 2 bases from J, with 16 bases between.